Given below is one TCR beta chain in context. Its matching antigen is unknown. This entry is derived from a study of blood T cells in healthy people across ages. Through a sample-barcoded 5' primer and a J-beta primer mix, a second PCR was run for roughly 6 to 12 cycles. TCRdb itself ran the 5' RACE reads through MiXCR, one entry per CDR3 protein. Here the sample spans approximately 690,000 distinct CDR3 sequences, under 65% being singletons. Study observations and caveats: Researchers judged that diversity estimates from one million T cells fell short of true values.

This clonotype was obtained from a man between 60 and 70 years old in good health. The material sequenced was blood.

CDR3 DNA: TGTGCCAGCAGTTCCGGGACAGGGGAAATCTACGAGCAGTACTTC. Translating gives CASSSGTGEIYEQYF. This chain connects TRBV2 to TRBJ2-7, with TRBD1 matching over 10 bases. Germline V gene sequence: CDR1 SNHLY, CDR2 FYNNEI. The CDR3 sequence is 15 residues long. Trimming removed 5 bases from V and 3 bases from J; junction bases left unmatched: 7.